Listed here are 10 T cell receptor beta chains from one sample, sequenced in a study of breast tumors, draining lymph nodes, adjacent tissues. The lymph nodes were axillary draining lymph nodes from breast cancer patients. One entry per CDR3 protein results from TCRdb running MiXCR on the multiplex PCR reads. The repertoire includes about 230,000 distinct CDR3 sequences, roughly 30% of them detected once, and 1.2% to 1.5% sits in the top ten. Input material: axillary lymph node tissue. The receptors come from a female donor with breast cancer. Some clones in this sample may be carry-over from other donors' samples.

V is TRBV7-3 and J is TRBJ2-5; D may be TRBD1 or TRBD2 (5 bases each). This CDR3 has 13 amino acids. V was trimmed by 5 bases and J by 5 bases, leaving 12 bases between them. CDR1 is SGHTA and CDR2 is FQGTGA in the germline V gene. Here the CDR3 reads CASSRDVGETQYF. DNA of the CDR3: TGTGCCAGCAGCAGGGACGTCGGGGAGACCCAGTACTTC.

This chain links TRBV6-1 with TRBJ1-5; D is undetermined. Between the trimmed V and J ends, which lost 7 bases and 14 bases, there was a span of 21 bases. The CDR3 has 13 amino acids. Per the germline V gene, CDR1 is MNHNS and CDR2 is SASEGT. The CDR3 sequence: CASTGREGANEHF. CDR3 DNA sequence: TGTGCCAGCACCGGGCGGGAGGGTGCCAACGAGCATTTT.

This clonotype has at least ten counts. V usage is TRBV29-1 and J usage is TRBJ2-1; no clear D gene. In germline, CDR1 is SQVTM, CDR2 ANQGSEA. Between the trimmed V and J ends, which lost 0 bases and 5 bases, there was a span of 8 bases. CDR3 size: 13 residues. The CDR3 DNA sequence: TGCAGCGTTGAAGATGCACGTCACAATGAGCAGTTCTTC. It encodes CSVEDARHNEQFF.

The CDR3, as DNA: TGCAGCGGCATACTAGCGGGAGTATACAATGAGCAGTTCTTC. It yields the protein CSGILAGVYNEQFF. The chain links TRBV29-1 to TRBJ2-1, with 11 bases that match TRBD2. J gave up 4 bases and V 7 bases, and 6 bases lay outside the gene matches. This CDR3 is built from 14 residues. Germline CDR1 SQVTM, CDR2 ANQGSEA.

This clonotype was detected many times. The V and J genes are TRBV29-1 and TRBJ2-7, with D possibly being TRBD1 (6 bases). The CDR3 is made up of 17 amino acids. Per the germline V gene, CDR1 is SQVTM and CDR2 is ANQGSEA. V lost 5 bases and J lost 3, with 26 bases in between. The CDR3 region is CSVSLSRGFLTVYEQYF. The CDR3 DNA is TGCAGCGTTTCATTGTCCAGGGGTTTTTTGACCGTCTACGAGCAGTACTTC.

The sample holds many counts of this clonotype. The chain uses TRBV30 and TRBJ1-6; D might be TRBD1 (5 bases). The CDR3 length is 14 residues. Germline CDR1 GTSNPN, CDR2 SVGIG (reference sequence). V dropped 3 bases and J dropped 4 bases, with 10 bases sitting between them. CDR3 nucleotides: TGTGCCTGGAGGGGGGTCAGGTATAATTCACCCCTCCACTTT. Translated, it gives CAWRGVRYNSPLHF. The entire variable domain, with the rest obtained from reference TRBV30 and TRBJ1-6, is as follows: SQTIHQWPATLVQPVGSPLSLECTVEGTSNPNLYWYRQAAGRGLQLLFYSVGIGQISSEVPQNLSASRPQDRQFILSSKKLLLSDSGFYLCAWRGVRYNSPLHFGNGTRLTVT.

This clonotype was counted once. The junction and the germline gene differ at one end; a read error may be behind it. This rearrangement joins TRBV7-7 to TRBJ2-5, with no clear D. This CDR3 has 13 residues. From germline, CDR1 is SSHAT and CDR2 FNYEAQ (reference sequence). This chain's CDR3 is CASSPNFGETQYF. DNA of the CDR3: TGTGCTAGCAGCCCGAACTTTGGGGAGACCCAGTACTTC.

This chain links TRBV10-2 with TRBJ1-5; no definite D call. Germline V lookup: CDR1 WSHSY, CDR2 SAAADI. V was pared by 6 bases and J by 3 bases, with 9 bases between. The CDR3 runs 13 residues. The CDR3 region is CASRGRNNQPQHF. The CDR3 nucleotides are TGCGCCAGCAGAGGACGGAACAATCAGCCCCAGCATTTT.

This clonotype was picked up one time. Here the CDR3 reads CASSPSAGLGHETQYF. As DNA, the CDR3 is TGTGCCAGCAGCCCTTCAGCGGGACTAGGACACGAGACCCAGTACTTC. The chain combines TRBV9 with TRBJ2-5; TRBD2 aligns across 8 bases. The CDR3 extends over 16 amino acids. CDR1 is SGDLS, CDR2 YYNGEE, per germline. The J segment lost 5 bases and the V segment lost 4 bases, leaving 13 bases of the junction unmatched. Filled out from reference TRBV9 and TRBJ2-5, the complete variable domain reads DSGVTQTPKHLITATGQRVTLRCSPRSGDLSVYWYQQSLDQGLQFLIQYYNGEERAKGNILERFSAQQFPDLHSELNLSSLELGDSALYFCASSPSAGLGHETQYFGPGTRLLVL.

This clonotype was counted ten times or more. The V call is TRBV20-1, the J call TRBJ2-7, with 11 bases identical to TRBD2. V shed 5 bases, J shed 3 bases, and the junction held 9 bases outside the gene matches. CDR1 is DFQATT and CDR2 is SNEGSKA in the germline V gene (reference sequence). The CDR3 covers 15 residues. The CDR3 nucleotides are TGCAGTGCTCCTAATAGCGGGAGGGCCGTCTACGAGCAGTACTTC. It encodes CSAPNSGRAVYEQYF.